Listed here are 9 T cell receptor beta chains from one sample, sequenced in a study of cytomegalovirus exposure and HLA in healthy donors. Assay: immunoSEQ multiplex PCR; the TCRdb copy retains only in-frame clones and omits some. The sample includes about 120,000 clones, 70% to 90% of them seen just once. The specimen was PBMCs. The receptors shown here come from a woman under 30 in good health and CMV-seropositive.

The rearrangement joins TRBV5-4 to TRBJ1-1, with TRBD1 as a possible D gene (5 bases). The V end was cut by 3 bases, the J end by 1 base, with 10 bases between. The CDR3 runs to 14 residues. From germline, CDR1 is SGHNT and CDR2 YYREEE (reference sequence). CDR3 nucleotides: TGTGCCAGCAGCTCAGTCGACAGGAACACTGAAGCTTTCTTT. It specifies CASSSVDRNTEAFF.

The J gene is TRBJ1-1, the V gene TRBV7-9, with TRBD1 identical over 10 bases. CDR1 is SEHNR, CDR2 FQNEAQ, per germline (reference sequence). The CDR3 covers 15 residues. The ends lost 5 bases at V and 10 bases at J; junction bases unmatched: 13. CDR3 in amino acids: CASSQTGGFAGGAFF. CDR3 in DNA: TGTGCCAGCAGCCAGACAGGGGGCTTCGCCGGTGGAGCTTTCTTT.

The rearrangement links TRBV11-3 to TRBJ2-5; TRBD2 might be the D (5 bases). Between the trimmed V and J ends, which lost 0 bases and 4 bases, there was a span of 9 bases. Germline-derived CDR1 and CDR2 are SGHNT and YENEEA. The CDR3 has 14 amino acids. The CDR3 region is CASSLDGAAETQYF. CDR3 in DNA: TGTGCCAGCAGCTTAGATGGAGCGGCAGAGACCCAGTACTTC.

The CDR3 nucleotides read TGTGCCAGCTCGCGACAGGGATCCTCTGGAAACACCATATATTTT. Encoded protein: CASSRQGSSGNTIYF. The V and J genes are TRBV27 and TRBJ1-3; TRBD1 aligns across 7 bases. Germline CDR1 MNHEY, CDR2 SMNVEV (reference sequence). V gave up 8 bases and J gave up 0 bases; unmatched junction bases: 7. There are 15 residues in the CDR3.

The chain combines TRBV29-1 with TRBJ1-3; 8 bases map to TRBD1. The CDR3 loop spans 15 amino acids. Germline V gene lookup returns CDR1 SQVTM and CDR2 ANQGSEA. V lost 7 bases, J lost 0 bases, and 8 bases stayed unmatched. The CDR3 nucleotides are TGCAGCGCTACGACAGGGGACCACTCTGGAAACACCATATATTTT. Amino acids: CSATTGDHSGNTIYF.

The chain employs TRBV5-8 and TRBJ2-1, with D perhaps matching TRBD2 (5 bases). Trimming removed 5 bases from V and 1 base from J, with 13 bases in between. The CDR3 has 15 amino acids. CDR1 SGHTS and CDR2 YDEGEE come from the germline V gene. The CDR3: CASRWRNGSYNEQFF. The CDR3, as DNA: TGTGCCAGCAGATGGAGGAACGGATCCTACAATGAGCAGTTCTTC. Supplemented by reference TRBV5-8 and TRBJ2-1, the full variable domain reads EAGVTQSPTHLIKTRGQQATLRCSPISGHTSVYWYQQALGLGLQFLLWYDEGEERNRGNFPPRFSGRQFPNYSSELNVNALELEDSALYLCASRWRNGSYNEQFFGPGTRLTVL.

The rearrangement links TRBV7-8 to TRBJ2-4; D not resolved. Trimming took off 1 base at V and 0 bases at J, with 4 bases between the two ends. Germline V gene data show CDR1 as SGHVS and CDR2 as FQNEAQ. CDR3 size: 14 residues. The CDR3 loop is CASSLGVAKNIQYF. Written as DNA, the CDR3 is TGTGCCAGCAGCTTAGGAGTAGCCAAAAACATTCAGTACTTC.

The chain recombines TRBV7-2 with TRBJ1-2; weak D call: TRBD1 (6 bases). The germline V gene has CDR1 SGHTA and CDR2 FQGNSA. The V end lost 5 bases, the J end lost 3 bases, and 16 bases lay between the germline ends. CDR3 size: 15 residues. This CDR3 reads CASSLQGTSHYGYTF. The CDR3 DNA follows: TGTGCCAGCAGCCTACAGGGTACTTCTCACTATGGCTACACCTTC.

The rearrangement uses TRBV19 and TRBJ1-3, with a possible D match to TRBD1 (5 bases). Germline CDR1 LNHDA, CDR2 SQIVND (reference sequence). Trimming removed 1 base at V and 3 bases at J, with 13 bases between. This CDR3 spans 16 amino acids. The CDR3 reads CASSIGGSVIGNTIYF. The CDR3 DNA sequence: TGTGCCAGTAGTATAGGGGGCTCGGTAATTGGAAACACCATATATTTT.